This note documents a single T cell receptor (beta chain) sequence. The antigen is not known. V gave up 3 bases and J gave up 7 bases, with 13 bases separating them. Looked up from germline, CDR1 is SGHDT and CDR2 is YYEEEE. The CDR3 spans 13 residues. Repertoires were generated with immunoSEQ multiplex PCR, while TCRdb's copy carries only in-frame clones and drops some. The sample records 35,000 to 45,000 clones, about 70% being singletons. This specimen belongs to a study of radiotherapy plus CTLA-4 blockade in lung cancer. Across the study: Objective responses arose in 15% to 20% of patients, and under 40% experienced disease control. The study's findings and limits: Early shifts in blood T cell clones, with interferon-beta, reportedly predicted response best.

Patients with chemo-refractory metastatic non-small-cell lung cancer received focal radiation plus CTLA-4 blockade with ipilimumab. The TCR originated in a human donor with non-small cell lung cancer who had a partial response to radiotherapy plus ipilimumab. The rearrangement uses TRBV5-6 and TRBJ1-1, with a possible D match to TRBD1 (5 bases). Sequencing was performed on peripheral blood, taken from a patient treated with radiotherapy plus ipilimumab. CDR3 residues: CASSSPSGGEAFF. The CDR3 bases are TGTGCCAGCAGCTCCCCGTCGGGGGGTGAAGCTTTCTTT.